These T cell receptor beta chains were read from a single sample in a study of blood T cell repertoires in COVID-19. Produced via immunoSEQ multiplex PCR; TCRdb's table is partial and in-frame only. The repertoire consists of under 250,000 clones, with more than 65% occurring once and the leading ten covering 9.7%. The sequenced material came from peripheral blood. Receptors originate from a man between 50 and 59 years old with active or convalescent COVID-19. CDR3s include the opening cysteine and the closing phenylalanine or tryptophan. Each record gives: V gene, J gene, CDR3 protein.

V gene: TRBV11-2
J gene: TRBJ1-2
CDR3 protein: CASSLRQGWNYGYTF

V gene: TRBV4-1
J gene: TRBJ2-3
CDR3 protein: CASSRGQGYTDTQYF

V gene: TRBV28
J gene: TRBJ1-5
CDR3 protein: CASRQQGSNQPQHF

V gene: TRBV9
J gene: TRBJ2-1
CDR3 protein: CASSVASSGTPGQFF

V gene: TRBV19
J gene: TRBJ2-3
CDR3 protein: CASRPAGVGTDTQYF

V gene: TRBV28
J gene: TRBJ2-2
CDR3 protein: CASRTSGRVTGELFF

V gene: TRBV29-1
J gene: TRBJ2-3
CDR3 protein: CSVEDRNGGDTQYF

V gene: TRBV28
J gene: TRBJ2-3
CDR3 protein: CASSSLAGGPDTQYF

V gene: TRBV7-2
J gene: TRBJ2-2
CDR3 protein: CASSGTGSVTGELFF

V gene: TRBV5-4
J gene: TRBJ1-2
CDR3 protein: CASRKPGQGPLNYGYTF

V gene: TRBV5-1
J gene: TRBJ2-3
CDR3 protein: CASSLGLGTDTQYF

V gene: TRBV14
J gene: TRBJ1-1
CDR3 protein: CASSPDRENTEAFF

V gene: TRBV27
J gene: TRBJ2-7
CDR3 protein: CASRPSGGAEQYF

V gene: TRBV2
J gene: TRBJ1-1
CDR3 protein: CASRTTRDTEAFF

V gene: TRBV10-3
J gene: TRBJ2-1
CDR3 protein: CAIADTGNEQFF

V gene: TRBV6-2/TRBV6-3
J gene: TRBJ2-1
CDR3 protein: CASSGQGFSYNEQFF

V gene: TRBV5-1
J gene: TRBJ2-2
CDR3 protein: CATRTGTTGGELFF